This TCR beta chain was recorded in a study of beta chain features in type 1 diabetes (dated by TCRdb to 2016 to 2018). In the study overall: Mean age, gender distribution, total cell number and subset yield were not different between patients and healthy donors. The study compared TCRB repertoires of sorted circulating CD4+ T cell subsets between recently diagnosed type 1 diabetes patients and matched healthy donors. Regulatory and stem cell-like memory subsets were isolated from only 8 patients and 8 healthy donors, whereas naive and central memory subsets came from all 30 or so donors. A total of about 110,000,000 sorted cells were examined across all samples, and a strong correlation was observed between cell number per subset and RNA yield.

Trimming at the junction amounts to 6 bases on V and 2 bases on J, and the germline ends lie 13 bases apart. Looking up the germline V gene (reference sequence) yields CDR1 MNHNY and CDR2 SVGAGI. Counted from cysteine to phenylalanine, this CDR3 has 14 amino acids. The only DNA kept is the CDR3, 42 bases in frame from the first base. A single peripheral blood draw of about 116 mL on average was collected from each donor into heparinised tubes. Using a panel that included CD45RO, CCR7, CD25, CD127, CD95 and CD27, naive, central memory, regulatory and stem cell-like memory CD4+ T cells were sorted on a BD FACSAria II. Every sorted population had a purity above 95%. PBMCs were isolated right away by Lymphoprep density gradient centrifugation and were stained directly, without culture. To minimize batch effects, samples were stained and sorted in pairs, one healthy donor with one patient per experiment.

The entire isolated RNA was reverse transcribed using the High Capacity cDNA Reverse Transcription Kit, and thus expressed TCRB transcripts were sequenced. Naive, central memory and regulatory T cell samples underwent deep immunoSEQ sequencing, averaging roughly 3.4 million total reads per sample. Sorted cells were lysed in RLT buffer and RNA was extracted with DNase-treated RNeasy Micro or Mini kits, depending on cell number. To prevent cross-contamination, each cell subset was processed individually, whereas patient and healthy donor samples were processed jointly. The immunoSEQ multiplex PCR was used to amplify TCRB sequences from cDNA, generating 87-bp fragments that spanned the CDR3 region. Sequencing of the amplicons was done on the Illumina HiSeq platform. From the authors' description of their analysis: PCR bias was corrected computationally using synthetic template baselines, and reads within Hamming distance 2 were collapsed, with unmergeable singletons discarded. Reads were aligned against IMGT so that V, D and J genes, CDR3 length and insertions or deletions at six rearrangement sites could be assigned. Within each subset, clonotype counts were normalized to sorted cell number, after which true diversity and Gini coefficients were computed with the tcR R package. The overlap coefficient, calculated on TCRB nucleotide sequences, was used to quantify repertoire sharing. Out-of-frame TCRB sequences from naive cells were analyzed as a proxy for the pre-selection repertoire. Not all clones reach the TCRdb copy of this immuneACCESS table, which keeps in-frame sequences only. Checked studies attribute under half of the gap to unresolved V genes and leave the rest unexplained. For V, J and clone size, that table is used; D and trimming come from the DNA. For this sample the table gives 450,000 to 600,000 clones, of which 30% were detected only once. Jointly, the top ten make up about 0.065% of the sample.

In its sample, this clone was seen a few times. Its cognate antigen has yet to be identified. Per-base quality was not reported, and no clone a single base away is much larger than it. This specimen includes other DNA sequences encoding the same CDR3. General conclusions and limits of the study: The naive, central memory and regulatory TCRB repertoires appeared to resemble one another more closely among patients than among healthy donors. Type 1 diabetes patients showed a moderate but significant shortening of TCRB CDR3 length in all four CD4+ subsets. Because cDNA was sequenced instead of genomic DNA, activated cells with high expression could be over-represented, although the groups did not differ in activation or CD3 levels. Patients with type 1 diabetes made fewer insertions and deleted more nucleotides at VDJ recombination sites, implying thymic rearrangement abnormalities. HLA sub-analyses involved small numbers of individuals, so any influence of HLA type on TCRB rearrangement remained unresolved. Shorter templates might have been favored by PCR, but patient and control samples were amplified and corrected together, so both groups would have been affected equally by any skew.

Specimen: naive CD4+ T cells from blood. What the cell subset or site label conveys for this sample: true naive CD4+ T cells. The V and J genes are TRBV6-6 and TRBJ2-5; perhaps TRBD1 is the D gene, with 5 bases matching. This receptor was taken from a man younger than 35 in good health. The bases are TGTGCCAGCAGCCCTGGACAACCTCAAGAGACCCAGTACTTC. The encoded protein is CASSPGQPQETQYF.